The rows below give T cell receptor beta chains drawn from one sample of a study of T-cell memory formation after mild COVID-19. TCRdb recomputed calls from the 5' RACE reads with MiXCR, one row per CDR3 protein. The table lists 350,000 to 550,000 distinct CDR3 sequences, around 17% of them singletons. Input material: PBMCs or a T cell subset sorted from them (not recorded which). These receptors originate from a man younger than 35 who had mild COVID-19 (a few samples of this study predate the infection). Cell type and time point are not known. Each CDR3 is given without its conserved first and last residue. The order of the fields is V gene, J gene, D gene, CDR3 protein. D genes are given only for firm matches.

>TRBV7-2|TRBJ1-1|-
ASSFLEVLTEAF
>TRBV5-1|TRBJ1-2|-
ASSSQGEPNYGYT
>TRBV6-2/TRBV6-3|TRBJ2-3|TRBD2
ATSTSPDLSDTQY
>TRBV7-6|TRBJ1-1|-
ASSLRVGGIAEAF
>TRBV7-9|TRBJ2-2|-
ASTMSGTYVHTGELF
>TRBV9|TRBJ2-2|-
ASSVPAAHTGELF
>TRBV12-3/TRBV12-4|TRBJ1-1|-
ASSSPFRTEAF
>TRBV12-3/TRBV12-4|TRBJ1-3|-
ASSFWSGTGNTIY
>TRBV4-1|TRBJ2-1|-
ASSQDQLDRGRQF
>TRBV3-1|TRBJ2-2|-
ASSGVTVLKGQNTGELF
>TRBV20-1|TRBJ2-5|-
SARGLMGEKTQY
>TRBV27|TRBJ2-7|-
ASSQLVVGYEQY
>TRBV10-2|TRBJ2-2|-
ASTGGGPGELF
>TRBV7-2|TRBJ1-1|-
ASSLRIGGNTEAF
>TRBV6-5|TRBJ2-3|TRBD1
ASSYGVDRDTDTQY
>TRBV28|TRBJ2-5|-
ASSSGATQETQY
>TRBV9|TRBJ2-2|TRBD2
ASSGGLAGGAGELF
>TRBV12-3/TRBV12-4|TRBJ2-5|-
ASSFKNWASQETQY
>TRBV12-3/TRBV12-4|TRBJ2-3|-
ASRLSRDNTDTQY
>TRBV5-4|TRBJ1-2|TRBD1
ASSGGDRVNYGYT